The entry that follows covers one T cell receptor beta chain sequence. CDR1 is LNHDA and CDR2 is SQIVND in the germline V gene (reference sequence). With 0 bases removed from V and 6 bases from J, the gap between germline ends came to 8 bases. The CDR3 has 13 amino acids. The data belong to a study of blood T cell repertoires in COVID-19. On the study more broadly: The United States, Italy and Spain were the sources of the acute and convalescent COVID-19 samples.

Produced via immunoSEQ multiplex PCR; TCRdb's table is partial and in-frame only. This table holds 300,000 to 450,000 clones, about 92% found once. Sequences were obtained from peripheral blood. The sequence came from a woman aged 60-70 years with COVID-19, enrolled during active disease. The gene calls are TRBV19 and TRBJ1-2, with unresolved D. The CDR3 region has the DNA TGTGCCAGTAGTATAGATTCGGTGAATGGCTACACCTTC. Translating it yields CASSIDSVNGYTF.